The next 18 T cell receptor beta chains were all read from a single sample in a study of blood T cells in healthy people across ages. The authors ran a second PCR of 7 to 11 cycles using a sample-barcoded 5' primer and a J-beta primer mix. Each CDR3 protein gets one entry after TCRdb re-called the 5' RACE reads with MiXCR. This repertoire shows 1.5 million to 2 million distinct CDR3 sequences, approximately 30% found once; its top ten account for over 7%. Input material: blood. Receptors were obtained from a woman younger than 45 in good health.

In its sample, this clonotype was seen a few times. The CDR3 region is CASRARDRAAFF. The DNA for the CDR3 is TGTGCCAGCAGAGCAAGGGACAGGGCTGCTTTCTTT. The chain joins TRBV12-3 or TRBV12-4 to TRBJ1-1, with 9 nucleotides matching TRBD1. V was clipped by 6 bases and J by 11 bases; unmatched bases: 7. CDR3 length: 12 residues.

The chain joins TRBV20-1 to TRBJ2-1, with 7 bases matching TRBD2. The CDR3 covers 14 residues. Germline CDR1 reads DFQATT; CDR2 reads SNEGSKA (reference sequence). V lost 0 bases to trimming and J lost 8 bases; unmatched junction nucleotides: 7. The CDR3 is CSARDDGRQDEQFF. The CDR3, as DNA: TGCAGTGCTAGAGATGACGGGAGGCAGGATGAGCAGTTCTTC.

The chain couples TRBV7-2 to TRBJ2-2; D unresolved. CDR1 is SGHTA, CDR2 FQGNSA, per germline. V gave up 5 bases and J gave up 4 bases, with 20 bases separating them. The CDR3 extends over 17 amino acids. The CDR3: CASSPRLVDPLTGELFF. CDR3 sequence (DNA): TGTGCCAGCAGCCCCCGGTTGGTAGACCCCCTCACCGGGGAGCTGTTTTTT.

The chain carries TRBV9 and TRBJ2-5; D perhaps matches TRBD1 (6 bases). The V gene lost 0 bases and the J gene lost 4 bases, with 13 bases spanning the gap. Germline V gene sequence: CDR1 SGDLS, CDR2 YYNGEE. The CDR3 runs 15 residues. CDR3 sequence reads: CASSVARRGGETQYF. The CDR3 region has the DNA TGTGCCAGCAGCGTAGCCAGGAGAGGGGGAGAGACCCAGTACTTC.

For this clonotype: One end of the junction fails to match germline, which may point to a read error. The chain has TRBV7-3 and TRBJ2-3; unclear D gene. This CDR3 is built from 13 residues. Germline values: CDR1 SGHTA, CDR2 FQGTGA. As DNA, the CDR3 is TGTGTCAGCAGCTTAAGCCACTTGGATACGCAGTATTTT. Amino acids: CVSSLSHLDTQYF.

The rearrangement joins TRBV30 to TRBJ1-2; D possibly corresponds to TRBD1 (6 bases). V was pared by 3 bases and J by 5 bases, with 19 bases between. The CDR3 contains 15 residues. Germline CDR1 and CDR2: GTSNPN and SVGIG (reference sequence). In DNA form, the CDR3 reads TGTGCCTGGAGATTTGACAGGCCAAAGGGGTATGGCTACACCTTC. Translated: CAWRFDRPKGYGYTF.

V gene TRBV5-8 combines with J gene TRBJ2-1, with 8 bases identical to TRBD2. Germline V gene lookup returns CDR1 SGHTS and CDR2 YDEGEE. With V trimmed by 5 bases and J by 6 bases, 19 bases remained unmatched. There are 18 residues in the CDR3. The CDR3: CASSYRLRRLARGNEQFF. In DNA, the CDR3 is TGTGCCAGCAGTTATAGACTACGAAGACTAGCGAGGGGCAATGAGCAGTTCTTC.

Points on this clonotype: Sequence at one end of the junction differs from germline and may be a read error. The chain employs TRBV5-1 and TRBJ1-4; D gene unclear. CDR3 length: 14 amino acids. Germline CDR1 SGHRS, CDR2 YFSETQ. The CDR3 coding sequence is TGCGCCAGCAGCTTACAGAGCCCAGAGGGAAAACGGTTTTTT. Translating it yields CASSLQSPEGKRFF.

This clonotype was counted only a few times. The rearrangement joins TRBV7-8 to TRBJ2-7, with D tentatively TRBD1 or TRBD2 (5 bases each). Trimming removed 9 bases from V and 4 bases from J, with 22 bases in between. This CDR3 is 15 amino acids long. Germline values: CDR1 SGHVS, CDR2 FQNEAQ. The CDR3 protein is CASGRDLRLGYEQYF. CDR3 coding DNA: TGTGCCAGTGGAAGGGACCTACGCCTGGGGTACGAGCAGTACTTC.

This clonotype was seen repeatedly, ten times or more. CDR3: CASSGPGLYYEQYF. The CDR3 DNA sequence: TGTGCCAGCAGCGGACCGGGACTATACTACGAGCAGTACTTC. This chain uses TRBV7-6 with TRBJ2-7, with 7 positions matching TRBD2. The CDR3 length is 14 residues. Germline V lookup: CDR1 SGHVS, CDR2 FNYEAQ. The V segment lost 5 bases and the J segment 3 bases; nucleotides outside the gene matches: 7.

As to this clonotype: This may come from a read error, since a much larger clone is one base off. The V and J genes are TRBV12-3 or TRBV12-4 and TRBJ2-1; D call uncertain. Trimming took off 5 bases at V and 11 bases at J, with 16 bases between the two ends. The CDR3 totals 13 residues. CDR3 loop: CASSPWIGNKQFF. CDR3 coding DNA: TGTGCCAGCAGTCCTTGGATTGGAAATAAGCAGTTCTTC.

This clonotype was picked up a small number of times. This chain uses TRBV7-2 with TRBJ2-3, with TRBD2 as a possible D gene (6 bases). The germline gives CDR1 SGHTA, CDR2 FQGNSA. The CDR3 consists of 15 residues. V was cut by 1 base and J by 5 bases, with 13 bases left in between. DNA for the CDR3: TGTGCCAGCAGCTTAGGGCTTGCGGGACTAGATACGCAGTATTTT. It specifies CASSLGLAGLDTQYF.

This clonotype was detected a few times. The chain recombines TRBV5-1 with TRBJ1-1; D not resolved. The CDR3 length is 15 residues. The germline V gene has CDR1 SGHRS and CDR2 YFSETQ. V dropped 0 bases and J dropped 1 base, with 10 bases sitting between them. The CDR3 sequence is CASSLAKGRNTEAFF. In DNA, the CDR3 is TGCGCCAGCAGCTTGGCGAAGGGAAGGAACACTGAAGCTTTCTTT.

The CDR3 sequence is CSASPAGGGTTANHNEQFF. CDR3 DNA: TGCAGTGCTAGCCCGGCGGGCGGGGGGACAACAGCGAATCACAATGAGCAGTTCTTC. The V call is TRBV20-1, the J call TRBJ2-1; 8 bases are a match to TRBD2. This CDR3 has 19 residues. Germline assignment: CDR1 DFQATT and CDR2 SNEGSKA (reference sequence). The ends lost 3 bases at V and 5 bases at J; junction bases unmatched: 21.

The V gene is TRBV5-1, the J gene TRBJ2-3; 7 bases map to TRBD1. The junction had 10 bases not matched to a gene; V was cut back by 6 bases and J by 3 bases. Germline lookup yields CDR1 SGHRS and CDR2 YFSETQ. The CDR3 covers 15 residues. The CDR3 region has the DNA TGCGCCAGCACCATGACAGGGCTAAGGACAGATACGCAGTATTTT. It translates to CASTMTGLRTDTQYF.

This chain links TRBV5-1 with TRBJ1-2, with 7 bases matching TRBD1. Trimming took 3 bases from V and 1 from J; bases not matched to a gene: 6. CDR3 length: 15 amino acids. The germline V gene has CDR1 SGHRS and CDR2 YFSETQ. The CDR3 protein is CASSSRQGSNYGYTF. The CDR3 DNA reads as TGCGCCAGCAGCTCAAGACAGGGAAGTAACTATGGCTACACCTTC.

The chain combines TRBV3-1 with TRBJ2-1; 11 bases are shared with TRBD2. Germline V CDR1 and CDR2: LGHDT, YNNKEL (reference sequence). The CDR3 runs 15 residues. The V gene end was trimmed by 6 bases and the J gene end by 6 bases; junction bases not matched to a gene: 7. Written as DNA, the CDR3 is TGTGCCAGCAGGTCTAGCGGGGGGACTGGCAATGAGCAGTTCTTC. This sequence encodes CASRSSGGTGNEQFF.

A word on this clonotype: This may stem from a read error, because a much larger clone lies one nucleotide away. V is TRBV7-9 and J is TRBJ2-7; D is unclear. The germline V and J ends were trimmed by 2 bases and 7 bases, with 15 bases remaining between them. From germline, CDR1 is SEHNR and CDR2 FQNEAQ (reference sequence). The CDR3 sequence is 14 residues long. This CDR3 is CASSLLERSNEQYF. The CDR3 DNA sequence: TGTGCCAGCAGCTTATTGGAGAGAAGCAATGAGCAGTACTTC.